The present T cell receptor beta chain was sequenced within a study of blood T cells in healthy people across ages. Study-level results: Across samples, TCR beta diversity tracked strongly with naive T cell percentage.

The use of a sample-barcoded 5' primer and a J-beta primer mix characterized a second PCR of roughly 6 to 12 cycles. TCRdb re-analysed the 5' RACE reads in MiXCR, keeping a single row per CDR3 protein. The table has roughly 1,700,000 distinct CDR3 sequences, about 30% seen once; the top ten hold 7.7%. CDR3 length: 11 amino acids. Trimming took 4 bases from V and 2 from J, leaving 6 bases between them. Germline V gene lookup returns CDR1 SQVTM and CDR2 ANQGSEA. Each sample yielded at least 6 micrograms of PBMC total RNA. This clonotype came up many times. The antigen remains undetermined. This receptor was taken from a young woman in good health. Sequencing input: blood. J is TRBJ2-7 and V is TRBV29-1; no firm D call. DNA of the CDR3: TGCAGCGTTGCGACAACCTACGAGCAGTACTTC. Its translation: CSVATTYEQYF.